This TCR beta chain comes out of a study of blood T cell repertoires in COVID-19. Sequencing was performed with immunoSEQ multiplex PCR; in TCRdb, only in-frame clones are kept and a portion is missing. Among 47,000 or so clones listed, about 76% were seen once. The V end lost 8 bases, the J end lost 5 bases, and 10 bases lay between the germline ends. The germline CDR1 and CDR2 sequences are MNHNY and SVGAGI (reference sequence). The CDR3 has 13 amino acids. This TCR was sampled from an elderly woman with COVID-19, enrolled during active disease. Source material: peripheral blood. The J gene is TRBJ1-6, the V gene TRBV6-6; possible D gene TRBD1, 6 bases. As DNA, the CDR3 is TGTGCCAGCGGACAGCCCAATAATTCACCCCTCCACTTT. It codes for CASGQPNNSPLHF.